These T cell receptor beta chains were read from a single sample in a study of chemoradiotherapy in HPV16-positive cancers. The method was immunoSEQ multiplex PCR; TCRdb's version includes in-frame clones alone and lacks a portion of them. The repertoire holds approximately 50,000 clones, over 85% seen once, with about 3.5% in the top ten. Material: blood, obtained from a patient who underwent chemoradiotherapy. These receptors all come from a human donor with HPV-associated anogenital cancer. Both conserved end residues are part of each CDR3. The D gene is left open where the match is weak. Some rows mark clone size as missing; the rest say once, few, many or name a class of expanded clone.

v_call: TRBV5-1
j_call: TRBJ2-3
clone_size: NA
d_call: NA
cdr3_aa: CASSLDTGQDTQYF
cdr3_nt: TGCGCCAGCAGCTTGGACACGGGTCAAGATACGCAGTATTTT

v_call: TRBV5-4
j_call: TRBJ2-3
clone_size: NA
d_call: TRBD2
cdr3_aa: CASSSGTSGNLFGDTQYF
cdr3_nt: TGTGCCAGCAGCTCGGGGACTAGCGGGAACCTCTTTGGGGATACGCAGTATTTT

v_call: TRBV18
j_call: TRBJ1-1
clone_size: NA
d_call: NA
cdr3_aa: CASSPLAVRQAFGNTEAFF
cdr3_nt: TGTGCCAGCTCACCATTAGCAGTAAGACAGGCTTTCGGGAACACTGAAGCTTTCTTT

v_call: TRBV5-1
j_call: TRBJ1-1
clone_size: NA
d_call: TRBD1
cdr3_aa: CASNAGQGAEAFF
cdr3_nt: TGCGCCAGCAATGCCGGACAGGGCGCTGAAGCTTTCTTT

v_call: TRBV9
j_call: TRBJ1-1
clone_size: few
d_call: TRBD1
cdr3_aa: CASSASGTGGNTEAFF
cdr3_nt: TGTGCCAGCAGCGCCTCCGGGACAGGGGGGAACACTGAAGCTTTCTTT

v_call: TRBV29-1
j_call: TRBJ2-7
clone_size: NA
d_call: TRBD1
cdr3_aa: CSASVQGAHEQYF
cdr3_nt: TGCAGCGCCAGCGTTCAGGGGGCACACGAGCAGTACTTC

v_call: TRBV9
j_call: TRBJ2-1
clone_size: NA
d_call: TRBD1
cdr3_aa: CASSGTGGGNEQFF
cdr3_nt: TGTGCCAGCAGCGGGACAGGGGGCGGTAATGAGCAGTTCTTC

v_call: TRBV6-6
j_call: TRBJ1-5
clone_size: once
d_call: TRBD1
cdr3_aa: CASSYSGGTGEQPQHF
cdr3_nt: TGTGCCAGCAGTTACTCGGGCGGGACAGGGGAACAGCCCCAGCATTTT

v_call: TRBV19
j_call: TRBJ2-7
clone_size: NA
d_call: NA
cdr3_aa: CASSNGPRRDPYEQYF
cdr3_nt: TGTGCCAGTAGTAATGGGCCAAGAAGGGACCCCTACGAGCAGTACTTC

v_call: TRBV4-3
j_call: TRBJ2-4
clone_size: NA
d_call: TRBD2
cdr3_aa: CASSQGTGGLGNIQYF
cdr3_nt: TGCGCCAGCAGCCAAGGAACGGGGGGGCTTGGAAACATTCAGTACTTC

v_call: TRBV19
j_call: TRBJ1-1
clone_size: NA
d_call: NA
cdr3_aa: CASSIDSVHTEAFF
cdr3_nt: TGTGCCAGTAGTATAGACAGCGTCCACACTGAAGCTTTCTTT

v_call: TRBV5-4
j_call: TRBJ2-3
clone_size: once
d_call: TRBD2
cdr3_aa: CASSEGPSGGVTTDTQYF
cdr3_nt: TGTGCCAGCAGCGAAGGGCCTAGCGGGGGGGTTACCACAGATACGCAGTATTTT

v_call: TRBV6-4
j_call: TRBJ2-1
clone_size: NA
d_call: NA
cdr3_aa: CASSHRDYNEQFF
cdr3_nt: TGTGCCAGCAGCCACAGGGATTACAATGAGCAGTTCTTC

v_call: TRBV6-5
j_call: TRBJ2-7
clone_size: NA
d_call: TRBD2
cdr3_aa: CASSFRQTSAYEQYF
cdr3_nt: TGTGCCAGCAGTTTCCGGCAGACTAGCGCTTACGAGCAGTACTTC

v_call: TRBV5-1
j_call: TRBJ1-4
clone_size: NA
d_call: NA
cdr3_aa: CASSLAGQGNEKLFF
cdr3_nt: TGCGCCAGCAGCTTGGCGGGTCAGGGAAATGAAAAACTGTTTTTT

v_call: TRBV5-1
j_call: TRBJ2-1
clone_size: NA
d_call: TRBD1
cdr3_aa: CASSPRTGTYNEQFF
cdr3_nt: TGCGCCAGCAGCCCCAGGACAGGGACCTACAATGAGCAGTTCTTC

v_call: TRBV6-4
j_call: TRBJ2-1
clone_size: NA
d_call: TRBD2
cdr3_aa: CASTSGVRGEQFF
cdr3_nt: TGTGCCAGCACTAGCGGGGTACGTGGTGAGCAGTTCTTC

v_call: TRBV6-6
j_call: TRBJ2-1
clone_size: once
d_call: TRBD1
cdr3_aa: CASSYLGTAPGNEQFF
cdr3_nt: TGTGCCAGCAGTTACCTCGGGACAGCTCCCGGGAATGAGCAGTTCTTC

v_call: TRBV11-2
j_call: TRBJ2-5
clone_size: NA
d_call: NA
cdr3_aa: CASTLGGIEKTQYF
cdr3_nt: TGTGCCAGCACCTTGGGCGGGATCGAGAAGACCCAGTACTTC

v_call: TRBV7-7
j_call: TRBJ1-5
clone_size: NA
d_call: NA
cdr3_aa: CASGERLQPQHF
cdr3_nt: TGTGCTAGCGGTGAACGCCTTCAGCCCCAGCATTTT

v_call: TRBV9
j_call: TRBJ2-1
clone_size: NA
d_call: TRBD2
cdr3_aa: CASSLDSSGGAGFEQFF
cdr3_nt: TGTGCCAGCAGCTTAGATTCTAGCGGGGGGGCCGGTTTTGAGCAGTTCTTC

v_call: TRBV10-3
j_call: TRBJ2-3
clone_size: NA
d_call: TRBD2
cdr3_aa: CAIGTSGGGKDTQYF
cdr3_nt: TGTGCCATTGGGACTAGCGGGGGTGGGAAAGATACGCAGTATTTT